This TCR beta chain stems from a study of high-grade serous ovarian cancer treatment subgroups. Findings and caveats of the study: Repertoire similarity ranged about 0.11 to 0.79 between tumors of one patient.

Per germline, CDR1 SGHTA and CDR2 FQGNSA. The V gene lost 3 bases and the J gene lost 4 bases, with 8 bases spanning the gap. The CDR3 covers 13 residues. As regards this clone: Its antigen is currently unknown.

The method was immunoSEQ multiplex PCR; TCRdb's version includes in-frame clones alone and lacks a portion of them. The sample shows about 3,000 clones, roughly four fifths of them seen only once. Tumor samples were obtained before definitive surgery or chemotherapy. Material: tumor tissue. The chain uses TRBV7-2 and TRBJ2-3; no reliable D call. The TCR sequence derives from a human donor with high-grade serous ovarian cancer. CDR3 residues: CASSFVAADTQYF. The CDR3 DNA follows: TGTGCCAGCAGCTTCGTCGCGGCAGATACGCAGTATTTT.